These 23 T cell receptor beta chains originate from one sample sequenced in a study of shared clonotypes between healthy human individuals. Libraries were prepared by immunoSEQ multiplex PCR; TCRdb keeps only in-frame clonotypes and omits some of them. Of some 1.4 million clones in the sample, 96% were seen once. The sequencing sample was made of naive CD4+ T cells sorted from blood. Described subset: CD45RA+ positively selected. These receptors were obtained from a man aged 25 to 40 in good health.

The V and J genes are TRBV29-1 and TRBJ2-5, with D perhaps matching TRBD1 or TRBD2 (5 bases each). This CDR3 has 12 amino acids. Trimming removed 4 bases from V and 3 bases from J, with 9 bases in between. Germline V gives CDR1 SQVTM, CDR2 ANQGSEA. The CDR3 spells CSVVGAEETQYF. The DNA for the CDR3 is TGCAGCGTTGTCGGGGCCGAAGAGACCCAGTACTTC.

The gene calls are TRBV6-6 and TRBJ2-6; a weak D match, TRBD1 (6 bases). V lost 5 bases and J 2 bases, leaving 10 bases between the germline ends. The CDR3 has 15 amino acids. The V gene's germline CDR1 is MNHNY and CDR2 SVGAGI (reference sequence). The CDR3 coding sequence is TGTGCCAGCAGTGCACAGGGACCTGGGGCCAACGTCCTGACTTTC. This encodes CASSAQGPGANVLTF.

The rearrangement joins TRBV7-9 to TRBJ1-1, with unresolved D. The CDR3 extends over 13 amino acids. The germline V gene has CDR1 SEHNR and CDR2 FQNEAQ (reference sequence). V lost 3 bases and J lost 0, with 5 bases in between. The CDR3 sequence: CASSFAMNTEAFF. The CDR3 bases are TGTGCCAGCAGCTTTGCCATGAACACTGAAGCTTTCTTT.

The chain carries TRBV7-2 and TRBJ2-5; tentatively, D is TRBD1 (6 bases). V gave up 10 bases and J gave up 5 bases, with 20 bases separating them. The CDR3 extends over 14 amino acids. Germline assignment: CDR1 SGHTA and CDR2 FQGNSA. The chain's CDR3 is CATRPGHPRETQYF. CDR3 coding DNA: TGTGCCACCAGGCCGGGACACCCTCGGGAGACCCAGTACTTC.

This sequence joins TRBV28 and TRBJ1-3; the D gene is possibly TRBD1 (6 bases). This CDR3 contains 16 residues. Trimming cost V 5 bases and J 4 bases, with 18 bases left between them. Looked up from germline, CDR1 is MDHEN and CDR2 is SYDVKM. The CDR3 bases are TGTGCCAGCAGTGCCCGGGAGGCAGGGGTCGGAAACACCATATATTTT. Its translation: CASSAREAGVGNTIYF.

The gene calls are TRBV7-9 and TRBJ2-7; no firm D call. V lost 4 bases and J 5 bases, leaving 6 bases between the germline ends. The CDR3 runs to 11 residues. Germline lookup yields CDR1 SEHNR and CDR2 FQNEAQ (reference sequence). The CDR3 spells CASSYRDEQYF. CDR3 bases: TGTGCCAGCAGCTACCGGGACGAGCAGTACTTC.

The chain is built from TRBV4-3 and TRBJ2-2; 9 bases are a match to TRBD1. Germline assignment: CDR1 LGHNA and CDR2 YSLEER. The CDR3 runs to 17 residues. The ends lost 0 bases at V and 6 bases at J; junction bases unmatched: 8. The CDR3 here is CASSQEPGTGWAGELFF. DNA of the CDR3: TGCGCCAGCAGCCAAGAACCCGGGACAGGGTGGGCCGGGGAGCTGTTTTTT.

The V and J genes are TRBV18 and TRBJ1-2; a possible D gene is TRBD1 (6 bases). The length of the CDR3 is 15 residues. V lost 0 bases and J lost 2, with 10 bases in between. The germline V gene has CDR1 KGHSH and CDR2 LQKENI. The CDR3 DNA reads TGTGCCAGCTCACCACCGTACAGGGAAAACTATGGCTACACCTTC. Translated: CASSPPYRENYGYTF.

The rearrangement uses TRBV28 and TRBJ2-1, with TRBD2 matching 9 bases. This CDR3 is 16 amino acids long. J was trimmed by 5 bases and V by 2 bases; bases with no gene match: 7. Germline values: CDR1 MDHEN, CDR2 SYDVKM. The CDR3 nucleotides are TGTGCCAGCAGTTTAAGTCCGGGACTAGCCAACAATGAGCAGTTCTTC. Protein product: CASSLSPGLANNEQFF.

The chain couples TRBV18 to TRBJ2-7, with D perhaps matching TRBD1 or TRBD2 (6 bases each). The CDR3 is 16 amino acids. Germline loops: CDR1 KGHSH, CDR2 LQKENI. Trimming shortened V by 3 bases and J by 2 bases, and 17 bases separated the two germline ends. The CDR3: CASSPRVSRGAYEQYF. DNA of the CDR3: TGTGCCAGCTCACCGAGGGTATCGAGGGGGGCCTACGAGCAGTACTTC.

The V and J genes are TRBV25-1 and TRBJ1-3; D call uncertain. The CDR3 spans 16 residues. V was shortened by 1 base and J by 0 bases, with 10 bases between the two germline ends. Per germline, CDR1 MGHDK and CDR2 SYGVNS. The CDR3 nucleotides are TGTGCCAGCAGTGAATTTAAGGTTAGCTCTGGAAACACCATATATTTT. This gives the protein CASSEFKVSSGNTIYF.

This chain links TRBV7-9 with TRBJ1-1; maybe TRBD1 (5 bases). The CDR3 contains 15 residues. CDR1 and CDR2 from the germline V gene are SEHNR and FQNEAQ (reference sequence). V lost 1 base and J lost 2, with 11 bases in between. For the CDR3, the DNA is TGTGCCAGCAGCTTAGATCGGACACCTAACACTGAAGCTTTCTTT. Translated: CASSLDRTPNTEAFF.

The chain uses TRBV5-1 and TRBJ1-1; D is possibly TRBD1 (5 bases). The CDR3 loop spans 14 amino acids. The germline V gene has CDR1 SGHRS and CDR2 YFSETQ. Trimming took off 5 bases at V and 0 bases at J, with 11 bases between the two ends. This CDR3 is CASSYDSLNTEAFF. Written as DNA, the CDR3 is TGCGCCAGCAGTTACGACAGCCTGAACACTGAAGCTTTCTTT.

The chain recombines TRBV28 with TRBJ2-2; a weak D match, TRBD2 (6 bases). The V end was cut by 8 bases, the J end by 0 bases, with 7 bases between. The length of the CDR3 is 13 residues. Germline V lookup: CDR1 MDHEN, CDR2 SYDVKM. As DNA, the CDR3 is TGTGCCAGCGGGGAGGCGAACACCGGGGAGCTGTTTTTT. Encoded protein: CASGEANTGELFF. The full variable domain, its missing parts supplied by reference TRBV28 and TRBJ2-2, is DVKVTQSSRYLVKRTGEKVFLECVQDMDHENMFWYRQDPGLGLRLIYFSYDVKMKEKGDIPEGYSVSREKKERFSLILESASTNQTSMYLCASGEANTGELFFGEGSRLTVL.

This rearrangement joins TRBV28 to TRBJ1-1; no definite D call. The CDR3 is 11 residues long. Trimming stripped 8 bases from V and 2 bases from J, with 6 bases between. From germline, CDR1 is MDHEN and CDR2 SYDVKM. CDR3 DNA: TGTGCCAGCTACAGCAACACTGAAGCTTTCTTT. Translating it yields CASYSNTEAFF.

The CDR3 loop is CASSSDRNTEAFF. CDR3 nucleotides: TGTGCCAGCAGCTCCGACAGGAACACTGAAGCTTTCTTT. J is TRBJ1-1 and V is TRBV2; D may be TRBD1 (5 bases). V was pared by 6 bases and J by 1 base, with 9 bases between. This CDR3 has 13 amino acids. Germline V gene data show CDR1 as SNHLY and CDR2 as FYNNEI.

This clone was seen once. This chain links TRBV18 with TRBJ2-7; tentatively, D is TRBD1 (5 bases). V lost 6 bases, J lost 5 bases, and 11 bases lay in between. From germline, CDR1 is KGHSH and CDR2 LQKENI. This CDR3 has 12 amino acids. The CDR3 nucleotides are TGTGCCAGCTCGCTCAACAGGAACGAGCAGTACTTC. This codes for CASSLNRNEQYF. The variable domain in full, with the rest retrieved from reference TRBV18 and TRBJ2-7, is NAGVMQNPRHLVRRRGQEARLRCSPMKGHSHVYWYRQLPEEGLKFMVYLQKENIIDESGMPKERFSAEFPKEGPSILRIQQVVRGDSAAYFCASSLNRNEQYFGPGTRLTVT.

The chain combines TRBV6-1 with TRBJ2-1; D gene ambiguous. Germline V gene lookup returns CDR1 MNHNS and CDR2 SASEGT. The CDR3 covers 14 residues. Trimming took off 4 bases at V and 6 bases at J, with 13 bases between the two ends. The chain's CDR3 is CASSVGHRGNEQFF. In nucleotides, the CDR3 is TGTGCCAGCAGTGTCGGGCACCGAGGCAATGAGCAGTTCTTC.

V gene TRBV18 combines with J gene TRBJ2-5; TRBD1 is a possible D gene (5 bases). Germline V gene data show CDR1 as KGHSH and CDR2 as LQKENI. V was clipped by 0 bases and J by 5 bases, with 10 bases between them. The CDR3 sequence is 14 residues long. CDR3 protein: CASSPPEKGETQYF. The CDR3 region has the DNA TGTGCCAGCTCACCACCGGAGAAGGGGGAGACCCAGTACTTC.

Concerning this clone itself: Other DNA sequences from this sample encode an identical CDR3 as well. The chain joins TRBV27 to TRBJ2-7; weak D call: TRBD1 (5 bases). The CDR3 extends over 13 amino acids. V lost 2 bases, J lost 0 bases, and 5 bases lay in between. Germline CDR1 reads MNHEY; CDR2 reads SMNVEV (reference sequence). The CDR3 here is CASSLQGSYEQYF. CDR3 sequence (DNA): TGTGCCAGCAGTTTACAGGGCTCCTACGAGCAGTACTTC.

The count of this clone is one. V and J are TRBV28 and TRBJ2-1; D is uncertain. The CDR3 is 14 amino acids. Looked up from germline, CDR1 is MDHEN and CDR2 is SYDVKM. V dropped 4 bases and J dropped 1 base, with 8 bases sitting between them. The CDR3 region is CASSSLLSYNEQFF. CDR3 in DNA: TGTGCCAGCAGTTCCCTACTGTCCTACAATGAGCAGTTCTTC.

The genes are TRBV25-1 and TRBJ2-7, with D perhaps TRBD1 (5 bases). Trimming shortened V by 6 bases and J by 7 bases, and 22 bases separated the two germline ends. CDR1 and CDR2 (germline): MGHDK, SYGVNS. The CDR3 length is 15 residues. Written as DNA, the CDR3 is TGTGCCAGCAGCGCCCGCAGAGCACAGGCCTGGGAGCAGTACTTC. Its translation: CASSARRAQAWEQYF.

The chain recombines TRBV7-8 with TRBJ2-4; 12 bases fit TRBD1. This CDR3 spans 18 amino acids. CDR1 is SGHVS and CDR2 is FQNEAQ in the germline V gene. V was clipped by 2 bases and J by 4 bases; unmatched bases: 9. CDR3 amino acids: CASSLLGQGAGWKNIQYF. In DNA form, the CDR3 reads TGTGCCAGCAGCTTACTGGGACAGGGGGCGGGATGGAAAAACATTCAGTACTTC.